Presented here are 3 T cell receptor beta chains from one specimen sequenced in a study of T cells after somatic rescue of genetic block. Some clones are missing from TCRdb's copy, which holds only in-frame ones; the method was immunoSEQ multiplex PCR. The sample carries tens of thousands of clones, under 95% recorded once. Input material: peripheral blood mononuclear cells (PBMCs). The origin of the receptors is a man under 40.

CDR3 nucleotide sequence: TGCGCCAGCAGCCACCCTCTGGACGGGTCTAAGGCCAACGTCCTGACTTTC. Translation: CASSHPLDGSKANVLTF. This rearrangement joins TRBV4-1 to TRBJ2-6; D gene ambiguous. The CDR3 has 17 amino acids. The germline gives CDR1 MGHRA, CDR2 YSYEKL. The V end was cut by 3 bases, the J end by 6 bases, with 18 bases between.

The chain uses TRBV28 and TRBJ2-5; 8 nucleotides line up with TRBD2. The J segment lost 7 bases and the V segment lost 1 base, leaving 5 bases of the junction unmatched. CDR3 length: 14 amino acids. Germline V lookup: CDR1 MDHEN, CDR2 SYDVKM. The CDR3 DNA sequence: TGTGCCAGCAGTTTATTGTCGGGAGGGGGGACCCAGTACTTC. This sequence encodes CASSLLSGGGTQYF.

Notes on this clone: It may be a read error: a sequence one base away is much more abundant. J is TRBJ2-7 and V is TRBV13; 14 positions agree with TRBD2. Germline assignment: CDR1 PRHDT and CDR2 FYEKMQ (reference sequence). The CDR3 is made up of 15 amino acids. Germline trimming cut 4 bases from V and 6 bases from J; bases unmatched to any gene: 5. Here the CDR3 DNA reads TGTGCCAGCAGCTGGGGACTAGCGGGAGTAGGCGAGCAGTACTTC. Encoded protein: CASSWGLAGVGEQYF.